A selection of T cell receptor beta chains follows, all from one sample in a study of Graves' ophthalmopathy and Graves' hyperthyroidism. TCRdb reprocessed the multiplex PCR reads via MiXCR and lists one record per CDR3 protein. The sample consists of around 1,200,000 distinct CDR3 sequences, about 40% of them appearing once. Specimen: peripheral blood or thyroid tissue (not recorded which). The origin of the receptors is an adult man with Graves' hyperthyroidism. Both conserved end residues are part of each CDR3.

v_gene | CDR3aa
TRBV19 | CASSRRSSGYEQYF
TRBV5-1 | CASRYGTSGIYEQYF
TRBV20-1 | CSARDPRQGNTEAFF
TRBV27 | CASMGTAPLAFF
TRBV10-1 | CASSMGRAVINQPQHF
TRBV9 | CASSAGLADRTDTQYF
TRBV6-6 | CASRDADGYGYTF
TRBV12-3/TRBV12-4 | CASRPDTYTGELFF
TRBV29-1 | CSVYYDKGIYGYTF
TRBV2 | CASSLTSGSPYEQYF
TRBV10-3 | CAISASGSQYF
TRBV14 | CASSLYGGTNEKLFF
TRBV7-9 | CASSLGSDGANVLTF
TRBV7-9 | CASSPPVGDTEAFF
TRBV6-5 | CASSPIRGHTEAFF
TRBV7-8 | CASSLAGGIAFYEQYF
TRBV28 | CASSLPPADTHF
TRBV5-1 | CASSATGTPGELFF
TRBV20-1 | CSASRDSSYEQYF
TRBV7-2 | CASSRAGGGSYTF
TRBV10-3 | CAISPGQGSYEQYF
TRBV25-1 | CASSWTGDFTLHF
TRBV7-9 | CASSIRKGYEQYF
TRBV7-2 | CASSLRSDYGYTF
TRBV5-6 | CASRNGQGGNYGYTF
TRBV7-9 | CASSLPQGRGGSYKAFF
TRBV29-1 | CSVAREREQYF
TRBV7-2 | CASSFRQGSGELFF
TRBV14 | CASSHPRGGATQYF
TRBV24-1 | CATSDPIGQGNYGYTF
TRBV9 | CASSVGGGAYEQYF
TRBV5-1 | CASSLVRARSTEAFF
TRBV2 | CASMGTGDNVLTF
TRBV7-2 | CASSLLRDRLQGTQYF
TRBV24-1 | CATSDSRQALTGELFF
TRBV4-1 | CASSQAGGGLAGEQYF